Here is one TCR beta chain with its context. No antigen is known for it. Individual cDNA molecules were tagged with unique molecular identifiers. TCRdb re-analysed the 5' RACE reads in MiXCR, keeping a single row per CDR3 protein. The sample consists of more than 90,000 distinct CDR3 sequences, roughly 13% of them appearing once. The data stem from a study of early T cells in non-severe SARS-CoV-2 infection. About the study: Sequencing was performed on bulk RNA from unsorted whole blood, leaving chains unpaired.

Study-wide points: VDJdb matching favored anti-spike CD8 responses, missing private and CD4 specificities.

V was cut by 4 bases and J by 0 bases, with 19 bases left in between. CDR3 length: 17 amino acids. Germline loops: CDR1 SGHAT, CDR2 FQNNGV. The specimen sequenced was whole blood. The rearrangement links TRBV11-2 to TRBJ2-7; the D is unclear. This sequence originates from an adult who was a healthcare worker with PCR-confirmed SARS-CoV-2 infection or an uninfected control (not recorded which). CDR3: CASSSTFAPKNSYEQYF. The CDR3 bases are TGTGCCAGCAGCTCGACGTTTGCGCCGAAGAACTCCTACGAGCAGTACTTC.